Listed below are T cell receptor beta chains from one sample, sequenced in a study of post-analysis software for immune sequencing data. TCRdb recomputed calls from the PCR reads with MiXCR, one row per CDR3 protein. The data show about 560,000 distinct CDR3 sequences, 40% to 50% seen once. The sequenced sample consisted of blood. All receptors come from a girl under 18 with multiple sclerosis. Both conserved end residues are part of each CDR3. D genes are given only for firm matches. A row's size may be missing; if present it is once, few, many or a size class.

NA	TRBV5-6	NA	TRBJ2-5	CASSFSLVNLQETQYF	TGTGCCAGCAGCTTCAGTTTGGTTAACTTACAAGAGACCCAGTACTTC
NA	TRBV6-2/TRBV6-3	NA	TRBJ2-7	CASSPPTEPYEQYF	TGTGCCAGCAGCCCCCCGACGGAGCCATACGAGCAGTACTTC
NA	TRBV29-1	NA	TRBJ1-4	CSVSEVGKLFF	TGCAGCGTTTCCGAGGTCGGGAAACTGTTTTTT
NA	TRBV7-2	NA	TRBJ2-3	CASSLVGAEDTQYF	TGTGCCAGCAGCTTAGTGGGAGCCGAAGATACGCAGTATTTT
TRBD1	TRBV20-1	NA	TRBJ2-5	CSARGDRASETQYF	TGCAGTGCTAGAGGGGACAGGGCATCGGAGACCCAGTACTTC
NA	TRBV7-9	few	TRBJ1-2	CASSSLTGDNYGYTF	TGTGCCAGCAGCTCCTTAACGGGGGACAACTATGGCTACACCTTC
NA	TRBV25-1	NA	TRBJ2-1	CASSEGKFQFF	TGTGCCAGCAGTGAAGGAAAGTTTCAGTTCTTC
TRBD2	TRBV7-2	NA	TRBJ2-3	CASSLVAAGGADTQYF	TGTGCCAGCAGCTTAGTTGCAGCGGGGGGTGCAGATACGCAGTATTTT
NA	TRBV12-3/TRBV12-4	few	TRBJ2-4	CASKGLAKNIQYF	TGTGCCAGCAAGGGCTTAGCCAAAAACATTCAGTACTTC
TRBD1	TRBV6-5	NA	TRBJ2-7	CASSSDRRYEQYF	TGTGCCAGCAGTTCGGACAGGCGGTACGAGCAGTACTTC
TRBD2	TRBV6-5	NA	TRBJ2-7	CASSYEASGSYEQYF	TGTGCCAGCAGTTACGAGGCTAGCGGGAGTTACGAGCAGTACTTC
NA	TRBV20-1	NA	TRBJ1-5	CSAFQGGNQPQHF	TGCAGTGCTTTTCAGGGAGGCAATCAGCCCCAGCATTTT
NA	TRBV12-3/TRBV12-4	NA	TRBJ2-7	CVSSFGGILYEQYF	TGTGTCAGCAGTTTTGGGGGGATATTGTACGAGCAGTACTTC
TRBD1	TRBV20-1	NA	TRBJ2-7	CSARGDRASYEQYF	TGCAGTGCTAGAGGGGACAGGGCCTCCTACGAGCAGTACTTC
TRBD1	TRBV6-5	few	TRBJ1-2	CASSSDRGKYGYTF	TGTGCCAGCAGCTCGGACAGGGGGAAGTATGGCTACACCTTC